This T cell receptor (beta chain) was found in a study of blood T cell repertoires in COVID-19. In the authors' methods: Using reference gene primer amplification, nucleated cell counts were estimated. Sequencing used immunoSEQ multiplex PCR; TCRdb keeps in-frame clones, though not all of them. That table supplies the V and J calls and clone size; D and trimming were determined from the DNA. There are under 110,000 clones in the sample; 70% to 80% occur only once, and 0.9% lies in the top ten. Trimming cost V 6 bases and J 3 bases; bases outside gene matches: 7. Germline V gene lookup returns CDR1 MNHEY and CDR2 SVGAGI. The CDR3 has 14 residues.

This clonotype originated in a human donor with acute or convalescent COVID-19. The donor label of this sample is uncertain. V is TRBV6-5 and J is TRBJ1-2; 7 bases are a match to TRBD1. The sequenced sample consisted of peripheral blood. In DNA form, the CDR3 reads TGTGCCAGCAGCCGAGGGGACAGCTACTATGGCTACACCTTC. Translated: CASSRGDSYYGYTF.